The 2 T cell receptor beta chains in this list originate from one sample, sequenced in a study of CD8 T cells in Susac syndrome. With random hexamers, reverse transcription was performed on about 0.45 to 1 ug of RNA. MiXCR, applied by TCRdb to the immunoSEQ multiplex PCR reads, yields one record per CDR3 protein. The data contain some 100,000 distinct CDR3 sequences, 95% of them seen just once; the ten biggest clones take up 0.25% to 0.35%. Sample: CD8+ T cells from PBMCs. The source is a human donor with Susac syndrome.

The CDR3 spells CASSLDTAENYNQPQHF. CDR3 sequence (DNA): TGTGCCAGCAGCTTAGATACGGCCGAGAATTACAATCAGCCCCAGCATTTT. The chain employs TRBV7-6 and TRBJ1-5, with D uncertain. Trimming cost V 1 base and J 3 bases, with 16 bases left between them. This CDR3 contains 17 residues. Germline V lookup: CDR1 SGHVS, CDR2 FNYEAQ.

The chain combines TRBV6-6 with TRBJ2-2; D may be TRBD1 (5 bases). Trimming removed 11 bases from V and 4 bases from J, with 14 bases in between. The CDR3 spans 13 residues. The germline V gene has CDR1 MNHNY and CDR2 SVGAGI (reference sequence). The chain's CDR3 is CAVTPTATGELFF. The DNA of the CDR3 is TGTGCCGTTACACCGACAGCCACCGGGGAGCTGTTTTTT.